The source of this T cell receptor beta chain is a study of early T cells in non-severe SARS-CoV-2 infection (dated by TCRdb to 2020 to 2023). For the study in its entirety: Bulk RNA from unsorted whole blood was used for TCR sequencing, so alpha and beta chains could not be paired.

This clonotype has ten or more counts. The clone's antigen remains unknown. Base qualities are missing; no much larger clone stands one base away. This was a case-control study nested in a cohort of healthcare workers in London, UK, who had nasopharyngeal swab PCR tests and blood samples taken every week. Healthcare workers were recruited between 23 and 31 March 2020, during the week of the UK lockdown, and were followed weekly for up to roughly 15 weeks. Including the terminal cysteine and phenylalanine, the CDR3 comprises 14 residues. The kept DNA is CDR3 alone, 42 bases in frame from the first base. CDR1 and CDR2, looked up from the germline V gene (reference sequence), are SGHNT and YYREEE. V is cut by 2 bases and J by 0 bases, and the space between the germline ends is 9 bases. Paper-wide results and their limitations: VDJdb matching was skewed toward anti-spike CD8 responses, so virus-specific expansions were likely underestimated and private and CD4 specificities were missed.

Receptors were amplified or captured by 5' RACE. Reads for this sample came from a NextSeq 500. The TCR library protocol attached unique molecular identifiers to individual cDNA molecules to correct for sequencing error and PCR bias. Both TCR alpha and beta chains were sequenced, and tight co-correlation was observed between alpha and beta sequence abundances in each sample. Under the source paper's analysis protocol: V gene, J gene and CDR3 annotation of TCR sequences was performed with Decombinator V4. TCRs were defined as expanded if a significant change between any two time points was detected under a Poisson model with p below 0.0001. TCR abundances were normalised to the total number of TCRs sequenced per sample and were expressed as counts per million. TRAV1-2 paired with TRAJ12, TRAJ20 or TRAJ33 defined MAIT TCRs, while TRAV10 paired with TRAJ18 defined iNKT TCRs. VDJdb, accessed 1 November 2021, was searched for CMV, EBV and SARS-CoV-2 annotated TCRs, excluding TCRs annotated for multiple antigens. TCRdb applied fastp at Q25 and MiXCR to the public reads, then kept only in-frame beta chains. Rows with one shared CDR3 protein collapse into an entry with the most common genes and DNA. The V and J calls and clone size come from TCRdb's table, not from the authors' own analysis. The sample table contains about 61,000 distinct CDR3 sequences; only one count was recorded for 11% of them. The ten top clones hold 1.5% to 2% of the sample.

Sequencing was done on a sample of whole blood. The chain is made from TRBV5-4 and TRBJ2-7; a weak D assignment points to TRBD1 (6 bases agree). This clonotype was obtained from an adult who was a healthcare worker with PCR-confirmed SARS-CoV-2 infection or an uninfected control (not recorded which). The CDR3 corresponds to CASSFGQSSYEQYF. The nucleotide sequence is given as TGTGCCAGCAGCTTTGGACAGAGCTCCTACGAGCAGTACTTC.